Listed below are T cell receptor beta chains from one sample, sequenced in a study of identical twins. From the 5' RACE reads, TCRdb called clonotypes with MiXCR, one entry per CDR3 protein. The sample lists approximately 410,000 distinct CDR3 sequences; approximately 17% were seen once. The sequenced material came from naive T cells sorted from blood. The receptors originated from a man aged 50 to 59 in good health. The CDR3 runs from the conserved cysteine through the conserved F or W. A D gene is named only where the DNA matches it firmly. A row's size may be missing; if present it is once, few, many or a size class.

D gene,clone size,J gene,V gene,CDR3 DNA,CDR3 protein
NA,many,TRBJ1-1,TRBV5-1,TGCGCCAGCAGCTCGGGGACGGCGATGAACACTGAAGCTTTCTTT,CASSSGTAMNTEAFF
NA,many,TRBJ2-2,TRBV5-1,TGCGCCAGCAGCCTAAGGGTAAACACCGGGGAGCTGTTTTTT,CASSLRVNTGELFF
NA,few,TRBJ2-3,TRBV12-3/TRBV12-4,TGTGCCAGCAGCCGTATTTTAGATACGCAGTATTTT,CASSRILDTQYF
TRBD1,many,TRBJ2-3,TRBV20-1,TGCAGTGCCACGACAGGGGCGGGAGATACGCAGTATTTT,CSATTGAGDTQYF
TRBD1,NA,TRBJ1-6,TRBV2,TGTGCCAGCAGAATGACAGGGCTTTCCCTCCACTTT,CASRMTGLSLHF
TRBD1,NA,TRBJ2-7,TRBV12-3/TRBV12-4,TGTGCCAGCAGATTTACAGGGGGGTCGCGCGAGCAGTACTTC,CASRFTGGSREQYF
TRBD1,few,TRBJ2-5,TRBV18,TGTGCCAGCTCACCCCAGACAGGGATGGAGACCCAGTACTTC,CASSPQTGMETQYF
TRBD2,NA,TRBJ2-3,TRBV9,TGTGCCAGCAGCTCGGGAGGAGGCGGATCTGATACGCAGTATTTT,CASSSGGGGSDTQYF
TRBD1,many,TRBJ1-2,TRBV27,TGTGCCAGCAGTTTATCCGGGCAGGGGGTCCGGGTCTCTTATGGCTACACCTTC,CASSLSGQGVRVSYGYTF
NA,few,TRBJ2-1,TRBV4-3,TGCGCCAGCAGCCAAGATGGGAGCGGAGCCTACAATGAGCAGTTCTTC,CASSQDGSGAYNEQFF
NA,many,TRBJ1-4,TRBV5-1,TGCGCCAGCAGCGTTAACAGGCCTTCGGATGAAAAACTGTTTTTT,CASSVNRPSDEKLFF
TRBD2,many,TRBJ2-7,TRBV10-3,TGTGCCATCAGTGAGTCGACTAGCAGCTACGAGCAGTACTTC,CAISESTSSYEQYF
TRBD1,many,TRBJ1-6,TRBV18,TGTGCCAGCTCGTCCGGGACAGGCAATTCACCCCTCCACTTT,CASSSGTGNSPLHF
NA,few,TRBJ1-5,TRBV6-2/TRBV6-3,TGTGCCAGCAGCCAGGGAAATCAGCCCCAGCATTTT,CASSQGNQPQHF
NA,many,TRBJ2-2,TRBV7-9,TGTGCCAGCAGCATTAACCCCATCCCGACCGGGGAGCTGTTTTTT,CASSINPIPTGELFF
NA,many,TRBJ1-1,TRBV5-1,TGCGCCAGCAGCTTGGCCCCGGACCGTTCAGACACTGAAGCTTTCTTT,CASSLAPDRSDTEAFF
NA,few,TRBJ1-2,TRBV6-5,TGTGCCAGCAGTTACGGGTCGGGGCCGACGAACTATGGCTACACCTTC,CASSYGSGPTNYGYTF
NA,many,TRBJ1-5,TRBV7-2,TGTGCCAGCAGCTGGGGGGGGAGAGAGACCAATCAGCCCCAGCATTTT,CASSWGGRETNQPQHF
TRBD1,few,TRBJ1-6,TRBV6-1,TGTGCCAGCAGCACGGGACAGGCGGGTTCACCCCTCCACTTT,CASSTGQAGSPLHF
NA,few,TRBJ2-2,TRBV5-1,TGCGCCAGCAGCTTGGTAGGCCACATGCCAACGAACACCGGGGAGCTGTTTTTT,CASSLVGHMPTNTGELFF
NA,NA,TRBJ2-3,TRBV20-1,TGCAGTGCTAGATCAAAGGCACGGGTGGGGGCAAGGGATACGCAGTATTTT,CSARSKARVGARDTQYF
NA,few,TRBJ1-1,TRBV29-1,TGCAGCGTCCTTGTACAGGCAGCCCACACTGAAGCTTTCTTT,CSVLVQAAHTEAFF
TRBD1,NA,TRBJ2-1,TRBV6-5,TGTGCCAGCAGTTCCCACTCGGGACAGGGCCCCTACAATGAGCAGTTCTTC,CASSSHSGQGPYNEQFF
TRBD2,few,TRBJ2-7,TRBV20-1,TGCAGTGCTAGATCCGGGGGGGGGACTAGCGGGAGTCAGGGGGTCTACGAGCAGTACTTC,CSARSGGGTSGSQGVYEQYF
NA,few,TRBJ1-5,TRBV20-1,TGCAGTGCTAGCGGGCCGGGCTGGGACGTGCCCCAGCATTTT,CSASGPGWDVPQHF
NA,NA,TRBJ1-4,TRBV7-6,TGTGCCAGCAGCTTAGGGCGGATAGAGGGTGAAAAACTGTTTTTT,CASSLGRIEGEKLFF
NA,NA,TRBJ2-5,TRBV20-1,TGCAGTGCTAGAGATCAAGGGGGGGCAGGTTGGGAGACCCAGTACTTC,CSARDQGGAGWETQYF
TRBD2,few,TRBJ2-2,TRBV4-2,TGTGCCAGCAGCCACGCGGCGGGGGGAAACACCGGGGAGCTGTTTTTT,CASSHAAGGNTGELFF
TRBD2,few,TRBJ2-5,TRBV20-1,TGCAGTGCTACGGGGACTAGCGGGAGGGTCCGGGAGACCCAGTACTTC,CSATGTSGRVRETQYF
NA,NA,TRBJ2-3,TRBV5-1,TGCGCCAGCAGCTTGGCCCTCTCACCTAGCACAGATACGCAGTATTTT,CASSLALSPSTDTQYF
NA,NA,TRBJ1-5,TRBV12-3/TRBV12-4,TGTGCCAGCAGTTCAAGTGGGGGTGGCCAGCCCCAGCATTTT,CASSSSGGGQPQHF
NA,many,TRBJ2-5,TRBV30,TGTGCCTGGAACCACAGGATCCAAGAGACCCAGTACTTC,CAWNHRIQETQYF